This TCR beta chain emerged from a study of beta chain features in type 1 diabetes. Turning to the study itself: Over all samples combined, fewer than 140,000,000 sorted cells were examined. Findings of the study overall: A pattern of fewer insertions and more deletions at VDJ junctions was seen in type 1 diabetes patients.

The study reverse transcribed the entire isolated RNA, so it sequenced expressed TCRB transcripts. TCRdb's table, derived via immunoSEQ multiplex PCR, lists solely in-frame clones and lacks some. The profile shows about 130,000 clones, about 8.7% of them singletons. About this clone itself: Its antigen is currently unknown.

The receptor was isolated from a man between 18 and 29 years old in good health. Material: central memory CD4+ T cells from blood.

This CDR3 reads CASSLVSGGAPDTQYF. The CDR3 bases are TGTGCCAGCAGCTTAGTTAGCGGGGGGGCCCCAGATACGCAGTATTTT. This chain connects TRBV7-2 to TRBJ2-3, with 11 bases aligning to TRBD2. Germline CDR1 reads SGHTA; CDR2 reads FQGNSA. There are 16 residues in the CDR3. J was trimmed by 4 bases and V by 1 base; bases with no gene match: 4.